This TCR beta chain was sequenced in a study of T cell responses to AZD1222 COVID-19 vaccine. The study's findings and limits: Mostly white British, mostly female donors; authors suggested clonal diversity may be underestimated.

Using immunoSEQ multiplex PCR, the repertoire was profiled, and TCRdb retains in-frame clones only, with some absent. The table includes 150,000 to 200,000 clones, about 91% detected once. The germline CDR1 and CDR2 sequences are SGDLS and YYNGEE. V gave up 3 bases and J gave up 1 base, with 16 bases separating them. The CDR3 loop spans 17 amino acids. Of note for this clone: Its antigen is as yet unknown.

Specimen: peripheral blood, collected 28 days after the second AZD1222 dose. The gene calls are TRBV9 and TRBJ2-2, with D possibly matching TRBD2 (5 bases). The clonotype originates from an adult who received the AZD1222 COVID-19 vaccine. The CDR3 nucleotides read TGTGCCAGCAGCGCAAATGGACTCTTCCAGAACACCGGGGAGCTGTTTTTT. This codes for CASSANGLFQNTGELFF.